This T cell receptor beta chain is from a study of blood T cell repertoires in COVID-19. Turning to the study itself: Nucleic acid was either cDNA or gDNA, and it came from T cells, B-cell-depleted T cells, or PBMCs.

Between the trimmed V and J ends, which lost 4 bases and 1 base, there was a span of 17 bases. CDR1 is SGHKS and CDR2 is YYEKEE in the germline V gene (reference sequence). CDR3 length equals 16 residues. Authors' processing steps: Estimated nucleated cell counts came from reference gene primer amplification. The method was immunoSEQ multiplex PCR; TCRdb's version includes in-frame clones alone and lacks a portion of them. That table supplies the V and J calls and clone size; D and trimming were determined from the DNA. This sample has about 40,000 clones, with roughly 80% found just once. Sequencing used peripheral blood. The V call is TRBV5-5, the J call TRBJ1-1; D ambiguous. This clonotype was sampled from a woman aged 60 to 75 with acute or convalescent COVID-19. CDR3 nucleotide sequence: TGTGCCAGCAGCCCTGACCTTCTTCGGGGGAACACTGAAGCTTTCTTT. Residues: CASSPDLLRGNTEAFF.